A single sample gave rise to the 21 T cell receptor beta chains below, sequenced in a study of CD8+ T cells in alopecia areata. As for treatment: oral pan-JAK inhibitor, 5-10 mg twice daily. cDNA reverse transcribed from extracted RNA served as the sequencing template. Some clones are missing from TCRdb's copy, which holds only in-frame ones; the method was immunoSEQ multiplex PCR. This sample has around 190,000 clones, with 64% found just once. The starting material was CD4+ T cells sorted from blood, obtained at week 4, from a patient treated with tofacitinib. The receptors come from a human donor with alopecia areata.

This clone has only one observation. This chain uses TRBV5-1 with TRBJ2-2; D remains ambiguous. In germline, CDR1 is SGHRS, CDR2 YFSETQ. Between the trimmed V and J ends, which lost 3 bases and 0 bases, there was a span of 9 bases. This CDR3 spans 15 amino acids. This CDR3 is CASSYVSSNTGELFF. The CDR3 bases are TGCGCCAGCAGCTACGTTAGCTCGAACACCGGGGAGCTGTTTTTT.

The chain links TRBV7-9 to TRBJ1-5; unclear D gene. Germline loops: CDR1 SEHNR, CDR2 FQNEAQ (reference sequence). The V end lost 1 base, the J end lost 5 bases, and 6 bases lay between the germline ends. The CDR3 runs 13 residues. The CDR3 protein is CASSLGPDQPQHF. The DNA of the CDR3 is TGTGCCAGCAGCTTAGGTCCTGATCAGCCCCAGCATTTT.

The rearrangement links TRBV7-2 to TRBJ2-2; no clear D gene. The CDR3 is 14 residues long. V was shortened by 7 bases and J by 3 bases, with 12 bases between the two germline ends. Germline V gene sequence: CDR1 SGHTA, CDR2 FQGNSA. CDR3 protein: CASTPFRDTGELFF. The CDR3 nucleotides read TGTGCCAGCACACCATTCCGGGACACCGGGGAGCTGTTTTTT.

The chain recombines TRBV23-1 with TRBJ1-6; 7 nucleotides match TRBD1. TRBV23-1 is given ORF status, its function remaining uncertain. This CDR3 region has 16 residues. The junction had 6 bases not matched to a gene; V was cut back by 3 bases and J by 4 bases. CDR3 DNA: TGCGCCAGCAGTCATCGACAGGGTTGTTATAATTCACCCCTCCACTTT. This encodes CASSHRQGCYNSPLHF.

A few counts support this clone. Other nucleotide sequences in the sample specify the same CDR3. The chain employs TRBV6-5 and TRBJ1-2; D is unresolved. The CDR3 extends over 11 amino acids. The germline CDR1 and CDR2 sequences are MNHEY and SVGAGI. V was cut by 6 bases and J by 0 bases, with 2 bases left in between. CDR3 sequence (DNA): TGTGCCAGCAGCTCTAACTATGGCTACACCTTC. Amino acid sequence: CASSSNYGYTF.

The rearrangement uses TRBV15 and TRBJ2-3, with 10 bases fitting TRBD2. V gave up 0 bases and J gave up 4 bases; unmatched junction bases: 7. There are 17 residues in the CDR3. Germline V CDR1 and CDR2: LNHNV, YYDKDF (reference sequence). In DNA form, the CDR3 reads TGTGCCACCAGCAGAGATAGAGGACTAGCGGATCCAGATACGCAGTATTTT. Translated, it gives CATSRDRGLADPDTQYF.

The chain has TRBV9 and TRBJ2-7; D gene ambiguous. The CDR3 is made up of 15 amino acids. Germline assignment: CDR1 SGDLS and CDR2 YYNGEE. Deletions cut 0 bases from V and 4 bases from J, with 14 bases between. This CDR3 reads CASSVEAQLQYEQYF. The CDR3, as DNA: TGTGCCAGCAGCGTAGAGGCACAGCTTCAATACGAGCAGTACTTC.

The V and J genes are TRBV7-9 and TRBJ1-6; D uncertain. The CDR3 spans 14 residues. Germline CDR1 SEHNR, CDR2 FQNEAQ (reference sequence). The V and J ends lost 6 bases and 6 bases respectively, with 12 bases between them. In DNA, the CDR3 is TGTGCCAGCAGGCCATGGGCCGTTAATTCACCCCTCCACTTT. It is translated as CASRPWAVNSPLHF. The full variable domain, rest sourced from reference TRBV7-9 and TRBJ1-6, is DTGVSQNPRHKITKRGQNVTFRCDPISEHNRLYWYRQTLGQGPEFLTYFQNEAQLEKSRLLSDRFSAERPKGSFSTLEIQRTEQGDSAMYLCASRPWAVNSPLHFGNGTRLTVT.

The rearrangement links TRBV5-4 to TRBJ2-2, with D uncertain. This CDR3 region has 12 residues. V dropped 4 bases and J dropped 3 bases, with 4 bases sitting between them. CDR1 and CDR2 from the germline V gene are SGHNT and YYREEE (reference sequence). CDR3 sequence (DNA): TGTGCCAGCAGCCCTCACACCGGGGAGCTGTTTTTT. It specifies CASSPHTGELFF.

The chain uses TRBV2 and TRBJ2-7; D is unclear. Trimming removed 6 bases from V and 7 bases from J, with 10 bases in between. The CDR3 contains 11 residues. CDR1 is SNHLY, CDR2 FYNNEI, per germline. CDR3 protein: CASSPYREQYF. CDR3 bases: TGTGCCAGCAGCCCATATAGGGAGCAGTACTTC.

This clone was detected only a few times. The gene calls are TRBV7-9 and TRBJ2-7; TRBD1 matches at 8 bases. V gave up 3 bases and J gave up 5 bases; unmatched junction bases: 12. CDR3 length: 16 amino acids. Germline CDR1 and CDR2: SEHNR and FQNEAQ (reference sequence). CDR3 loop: CASSFVLPTGAHEQYF. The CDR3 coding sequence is TGTGCCAGCAGCTTCGTCTTACCGACAGGGGCACACGAGCAGTACTTC. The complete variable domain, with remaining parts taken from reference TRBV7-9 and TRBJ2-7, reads DTGVSQNPRHKITKRGQNVTFRCDPISEHNRLYWYRQTLGQGPEFLTYFQNEAQLEKSRLLSDRFSAERPKGSFSTLEIQRTEQGDSAMYLCASSFVLPTGAHEQYFGPGTRLTVT.

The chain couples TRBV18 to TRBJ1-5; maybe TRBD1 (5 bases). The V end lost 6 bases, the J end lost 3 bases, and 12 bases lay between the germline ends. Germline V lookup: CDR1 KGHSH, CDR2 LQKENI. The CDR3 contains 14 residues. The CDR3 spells CASSRGSFNQPQHF. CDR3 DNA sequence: TGTGCCAGCTCCCGGGGGTCCTTCAATCAGCCCCAGCATTTT. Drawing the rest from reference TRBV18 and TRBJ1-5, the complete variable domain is NAGVMQNPRHLVRRRGQEARLRCSPMKGHSHVYWYRQLPEEGLKFMVYLQKENIIDESGMPKERFSAEFPKEGPSILRIQQVVRGDSAAYFCASSRGSFNQPQHFGDGTRLSIL.

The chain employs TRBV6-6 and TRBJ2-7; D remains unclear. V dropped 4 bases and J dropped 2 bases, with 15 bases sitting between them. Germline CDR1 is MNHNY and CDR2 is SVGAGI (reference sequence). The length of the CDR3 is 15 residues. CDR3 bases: TGTGCCAGCAGTTTCTCTGCGGACGGAGCCTACGAGCAGTACTTC. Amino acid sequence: CASSFSADGAYEQYF.

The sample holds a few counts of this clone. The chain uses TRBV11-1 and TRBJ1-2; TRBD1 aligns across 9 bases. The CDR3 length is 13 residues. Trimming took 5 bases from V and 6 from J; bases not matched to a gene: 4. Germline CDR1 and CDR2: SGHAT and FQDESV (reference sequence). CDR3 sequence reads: CASSRDRDDGYTF. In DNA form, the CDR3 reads TGTGCCAGCAGCCGGGACAGGGATGATGGCTACACCTTC.

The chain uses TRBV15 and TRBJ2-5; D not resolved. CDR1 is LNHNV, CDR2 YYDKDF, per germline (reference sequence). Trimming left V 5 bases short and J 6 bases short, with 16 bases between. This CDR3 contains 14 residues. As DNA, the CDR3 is TGTGCCACCAGCGAGGTGGCCGCCCGGCAGACCCAGTACTTC. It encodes CATSEVAARQTQYF. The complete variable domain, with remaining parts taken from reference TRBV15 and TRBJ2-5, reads DAMVIQNPRYQVTQFGKPVTLSCSQTLNHNVMYWYQQKSSQAPKLLFHYYDKDFNNEADTPDNFQSRRPNTSFCFLDIRSPGLGDTAMYLCATSEVAARQTQYFGPGTRLLVL.

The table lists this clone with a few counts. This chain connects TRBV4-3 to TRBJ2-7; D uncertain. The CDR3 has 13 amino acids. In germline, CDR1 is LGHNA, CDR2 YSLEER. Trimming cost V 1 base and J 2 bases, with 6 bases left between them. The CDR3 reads CASSQVLAYEQYF. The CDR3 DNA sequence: TGCGCCAGCAGCCAAGTGTTAGCCTACGAGCAGTACTTC.

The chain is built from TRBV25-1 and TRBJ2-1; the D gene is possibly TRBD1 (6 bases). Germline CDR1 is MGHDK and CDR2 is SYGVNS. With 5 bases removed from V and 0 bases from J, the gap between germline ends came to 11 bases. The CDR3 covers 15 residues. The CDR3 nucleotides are TGTGCCAGCAGTCAAGACAGGAGCTCCTACAATGAGCAGTTCTTC. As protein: CASSQDRSSYNEQFF.

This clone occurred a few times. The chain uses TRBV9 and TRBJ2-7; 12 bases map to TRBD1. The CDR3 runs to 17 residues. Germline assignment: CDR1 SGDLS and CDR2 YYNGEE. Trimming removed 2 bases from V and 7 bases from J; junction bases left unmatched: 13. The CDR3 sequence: CASSVGSGGQGAGEQYF. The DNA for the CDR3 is TGTGCCAGCAGCGTGGGTTCCGGGGGACAGGGGGCGGGGGAGCAGTACTTC. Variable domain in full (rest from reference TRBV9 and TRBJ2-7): DSGVTQTPKHLITATGQRVTLRCSPRSGDLSVYWYQQSLDQGLQFLIQYYNGEERAKGNILERFSAQQFPDLHSELNLSSLELGDSALYFCASSVGSGGQGAGEQYFGPGTRLTVT.

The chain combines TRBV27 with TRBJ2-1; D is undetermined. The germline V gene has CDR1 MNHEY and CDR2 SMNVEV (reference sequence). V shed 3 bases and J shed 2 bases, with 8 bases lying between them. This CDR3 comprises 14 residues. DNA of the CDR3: TGTGCCAGCAGTTTTGGCAGAGCCTACAATGAGCAGTTCTTC. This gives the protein CASSFGRAYNEQFF.

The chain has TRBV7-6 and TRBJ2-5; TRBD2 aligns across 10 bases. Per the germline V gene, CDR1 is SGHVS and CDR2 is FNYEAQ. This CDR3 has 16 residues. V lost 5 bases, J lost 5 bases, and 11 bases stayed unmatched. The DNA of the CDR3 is TGTGCCAGCAGCGTAAGCGGGGGGGGCAATGAGGAGACCCAGTACTTC. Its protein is CASSVSGGGNEETQYF.

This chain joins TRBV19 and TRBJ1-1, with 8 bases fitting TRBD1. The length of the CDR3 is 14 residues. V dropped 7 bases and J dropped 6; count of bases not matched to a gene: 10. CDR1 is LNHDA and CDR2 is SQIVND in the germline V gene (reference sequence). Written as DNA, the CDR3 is TGTGCCAGTACCCCGACAGGGGAGAGGGCTGAAGCTTTCTTT. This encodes CASTPTGERAEAFF. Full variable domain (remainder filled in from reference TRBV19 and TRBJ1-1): DGGITQSPKYLFRKEGQNVTLSCEQNLNHDAMYWYRQDPGQGLRLIYYSQIVNDFQKGDIAEGYSVSREKKESFPLTVTSAQKNPTAFYLCASTPTGERAEAFFGQGTRLTVV.